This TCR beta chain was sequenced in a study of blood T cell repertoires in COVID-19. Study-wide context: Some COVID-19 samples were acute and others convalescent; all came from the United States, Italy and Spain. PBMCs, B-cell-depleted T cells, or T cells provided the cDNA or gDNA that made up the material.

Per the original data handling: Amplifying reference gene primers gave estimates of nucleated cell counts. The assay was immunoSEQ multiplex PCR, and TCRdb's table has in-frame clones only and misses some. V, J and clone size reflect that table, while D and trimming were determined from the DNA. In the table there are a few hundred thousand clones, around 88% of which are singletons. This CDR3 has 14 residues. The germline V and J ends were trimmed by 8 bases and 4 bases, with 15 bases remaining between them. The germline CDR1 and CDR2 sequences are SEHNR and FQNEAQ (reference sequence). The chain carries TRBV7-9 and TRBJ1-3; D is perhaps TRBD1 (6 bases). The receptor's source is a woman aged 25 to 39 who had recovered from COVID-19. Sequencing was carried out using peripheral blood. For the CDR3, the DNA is TGTGCCAGCGTAGGTCAGGGGAGCGGAAACACCATATATTTT. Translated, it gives CASVGQGSGNTIYF. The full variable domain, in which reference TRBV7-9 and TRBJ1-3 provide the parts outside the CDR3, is DTGVSQNPRHKITKRGQNVTFRCDPISEHNRLYWYRQTLGQGPEFLTYFQNEAQLEKSRLLSDRFSAERPKGSFSTLEIQRTEQGDSAMYLCASVGQGSGNTIYFGEGSWLTVV.